These 19 T cell receptor beta chains originate from one sample sequenced in a study of T cell responses to AZD1222 COVID-19 vaccine. TCRdb's table, derived via immunoSEQ multiplex PCR, lists solely in-frame clones and lacks some. The sample shows about 100,000 clones, more than 75% of them seen only once. The sequenced sample was peripheral blood, obtained 28 days after the second dose of the MenACWY control vaccine. The receptors stem from an adult who received the MenACWY meningococcal vaccine as a control.

The V and J genes are TRBV25-1 and TRBJ1-4, with D unclear. CDR1 and CDR2 (germline): MGHDK, SYGVNS. V was pared by 6 bases and J by 8 bases, with 10 bases between. This CDR3 has 12 residues. In DNA form, the CDR3 reads TGTGCCAGCAGGGCCCCTGGGGAAAAACTGTTTTTT. Translated: CASRAPGEKLFF.

The CDR3 DNA sequence: TGTGCCAGCAGCCAAGAATTGTCGAATGGCTACACCTTC. Its protein is CASSQELSNGYTF. The V call is TRBV14, the J call TRBJ1-2; no clear D gene. CDR3 length: 13 residues. The germline CDR1 and CDR2 sequences are SGHDN and FVKESK. The V end was cut by 0 bases, the J end by 6 bases, with 8 bases between. The variable domain in full, completed from reference TRBV14 and TRBJ1-2, reads EAGVTQFPSHSVIEKGQTVTLRCDPISGHDNLYWYRRVMGKEIKFLLHFVKESKQDESGMPNNRFLAERTGGTYSTLKVQPAELEDSGVYFCASSQELSNGYTFGSGTRLTVV.

V and J are TRBV10-3 and TRBJ2-7; D is unclear. Germline values: CDR1 ENHRY, CDR2 SYGVKD. Trimming left V 2 bases short and J 4 bases short, with 12 bases between. CDR3 size: 14 residues. The CDR3 protein is CAISEGGAGYEQYF. CDR3 nucleotide sequence: TGTGCCATCAGTGAGGGCGGAGCAGGATACGAGCAGTACTTC.

The chain couples TRBV18 to TRBJ2-2, with D possibly being TRBD1 (6 bases). V shed 6 bases and J shed 0 bases, with 14 bases lying between them. This CDR3 is built from 16 residues. The germline V gene encodes CDR1 KGHSH and CDR2 LQKENI. Here the CDR3 DNA reads TGTGCCAGCTCTCGCCGAGGGACAACGAACACCGGGGAGCTGTTTTTT. Amino acids: CASSRRGTTNTGELFF. Variable domain in full (rest from reference TRBV18 and TRBJ2-2): NAGVMQNPRHLVRRRGQEARLRCSPMKGHSHVYWYRQLPEEGLKFMVYLQKENIIDESGMPKERFSAEFPKEGPSILRIQQVVRGDSAAYFCASSRRGTTNTGELFFGEGSRLTVL.

The chain recombines TRBV5-1 with TRBJ2-5; 8 bases agree with TRBD2. Germline loops: CDR1 SGHRS, CDR2 YFSETQ. Unmatched junction bases numbered 14, after V lost 2 bases and J lost 5 bases. The CDR3 is 17 amino acids. The CDR3 sequence: CASSLGVLLAEEETQYF. In nucleotides, the CDR3 is TGCGCCAGCAGCTTAGGGGTTTTACTAGCGGAAGAGGAGACCCAGTACTTC.

The chain carries TRBV4-3 and TRBJ1-4; TRBD1 agrees at 9 bases. This CDR3 spans 16 amino acids. Looked up from germline, CDR1 is LGHNA and CDR2 is YSLEER. V dropped 3 bases and J dropped 0; count of bases not matched to a gene: 2. CDR3 nucleotide sequence: TGCGCCAGCAGCCAGGACAGGGGAGCAACTAATGAAAAACTGTTTTTT. This gives the protein CASSQDRGATNEKLFF.

This clone has more than one count but fewer than ten. The gene calls are TRBV7-4 and TRBJ1-5; D is unclear. CDR3 size: 13 residues. Germline values: CDR1 SGHVT, CDR2 SQSDAQ. V was trimmed by 10 bases and J by 0 bases, leaving 10 bases between them. The CDR3 here is CATVIDSNQPQHF. CDR3 in DNA: TGTGCCACCGTCATAGATAGCAATCAGCCCCAGCATTTT.

The chain couples TRBV28 to TRBJ2-7; D not resolved. The CDR3 length is 13 residues. With 3 bases removed from V and 4 bases from J, the gap between germline ends came to 10 bases. The germline CDR1 and CDR2 sequences are MDHEN and SYDVKM. The CDR3 is CASSFSDRYEQYF. The CDR3 region has the DNA TGTGCCAGCAGTTTTTCGGACCGATACGAGCAGTACTTC. The full variable domain, in which reference TRBV28 and TRBJ2-7 provide the parts outside the CDR3, is DVKVTQSSRYLVKRTGEKVFLECVQDMDHENMFWYRQDPGLGLRLIYFSYDVKMKEKGDIPEGYSVSREKKERFSLILESASTNQTSMYLCASSFSDRYEQYFGPGTRLTVT.

This sequence joins TRBV10-3 and TRBJ1-1; unclear D gene. Germline CDR1 is ENHRY and CDR2 is SYGVKD. The CDR3 runs to 14 residues. The V gene lost 3 bases and the J gene lost 6 bases, with 14 bases spanning the gap. CDR3 residues: CAISDLHTVSEAFF. The CDR3 nucleotides read TGTGCCATCAGTGACCTACACACGGTGTCTGAAGCTTTCTTT.

V gene TRBV7-3 combines with J gene TRBJ2-2, with 9 positions matching TRBD1. V trimming: 4 bases; J trimming: 2 bases; junction bases outside the gene matches: 2. The V gene's germline CDR1 is SGHTA and CDR2 FQGTGA. The CDR3 loop spans 15 amino acids. Here the CDR3 reads CASSYTGGNTGELFF. The CDR3 DNA follows: TGTGCCAGCAGCTACACAGGGGGCAACACCGGGGAGCTGTTTTTT.

The chain recombines TRBV12-3 or TRBV12-4 with TRBJ2-1; D unclear. CDR3 length: 10 residues. V was shortened by 3 bases and J by 8 bases, with 2 bases between the two germline ends. The CDR3 loop is CASSLYEQFF. The CDR3 DNA reads as TGTGCCAGCAGTTTGTATGAGCAGTTCTTC.

The chain links TRBV28 to TRBJ2-4, with TRBD2 matching 13 bases. After removal of 5 bases from V and 0 bases from J, the junction contained 7 bases not matched to a gene. Germline V lookup: CDR1 MDHEN, CDR2 SYDVKM. The CDR3 spans 18 residues. DNA for the CDR3: TGTGCCAGCAGTCCGGGACTAGCGGGGTCCCTAGCCAAAAACATTCAGTACTTC. Translation gives CASSPGLAGSLAKNIQYF.

The CDR3 DNA reads as TGCAGCGCCGCGGAGGATTCTGGAAACACCATATATTTT. It encodes CSAAEDSGNTIYF. V gene TRBV29-1 combines with J gene TRBJ1-3; D call uncertain. Germline loops: CDR1 SQVTM, CDR2 ANQGSEA. Deletions cut 7 bases from V and 1 base from J, with 11 bases between. The CDR3 loop spans 13 amino acids.

The chain links TRBV5-5 to TRBJ1-1; TRBD1 agrees at 8 bases. The CDR3 has 14 residues. Unmatched junction bases numbered 8, after V lost 6 bases and J lost 4 bases. CDR1 and CDR2 from the germline V gene are SGHKS and YYEKEE (reference sequence). The CDR3, as DNA: TGTGCCAGCAACAAGGACAGGGATATCACTGAAGCTTTCTTT. It encodes CASNKDRDITEAFF.

Notes on this clone: No DNA is shown, since the ends of the CDR3 on it are uncertain; the CDR3 is the one TCRdb lists. The chain has TRBV27 and TRBJ1-6. The CDR3 is 16 residues long, ends included. The germline V gene encodes CDR1 MNHEY and CDR2 SMNVEV (reference sequence). The CDR3 region is CASSSSSGSYNSPLHF.

The V call is TRBV7-2, the J call TRBJ2-5, with D unclear. The V end was cut by 0 bases, the J end by 1 base, with 6 bases between. The CDR3 is 14 residues long. CDR1 and CDR2 from the germline V gene are SGHTA and FQGNSA. The CDR3 DNA follows: TGTGCCAGCAGCTTAGCGCTTGCCCAAGAGACCCAGTACTTC. Amino acid sequence: CASSLALAQETQYF.

J is TRBJ2-7 and V is TRBV12-5, with 8 bases matching TRBD1. Trimming cost V 6 bases and J 0 bases; bases outside gene matches: 13. Germline V CDR1 and CDR2: LGHNT, FRNRAP. CDR3 size: 17 residues. CDR3 DNA: TGTGCTAGTGGGGACAGGGCTAGTGACTTCTACTCCTACGAGCAGTACTTC. Its translation: CASGDRASDFYSYEQYF.

The chain uses TRBV27 and TRBJ1-4; D remains ambiguous. The CDR3 has 14 amino acids. Germline values: CDR1 MNHEY, CDR2 SMNVEV (reference sequence). V was clipped by 1 base and J by 0 bases, with 3 bases between them. CDR3 region: CASSLFTTNEKLFF. CDR3 nucleotides: TGTGCCAGCAGTTTATTTACAACTAATGAAAAACTGTTTTTT.

The V and J genes are TRBV6-2 or TRBV6-3 and TRBJ2-7; D not certain. The CDR3 runs 11 residues. The ends were cut back, 4 bases at V and 4 bases at J, with 5 bases in the middle. Germline V lookup: CDR1 MNHEY, CDR2 SVGEGT. CDR3 amino acids: CASSSAYEQYF. The CDR3 bases are TGTGCCAGCAGTTCGGCTTACGAGCAGTACTTC.